The 18 T cell receptor beta chains below come from one sample, sequenced in a study of chemoradiotherapy in HPV16-positive cancers. Sequencing used immunoSEQ multiplex PCR; TCRdb keeps in-frame clones, though not all of them. The repertoire includes some 30,000 clones, around four fifths of them detected once, and around 5.1% sits in the top ten. Sequences were derived from blood, sampled from a patient who underwent chemoradiotherapy. The origin of the receptors is a human donor with HPV-associated anogenital cancer.

In this sample, this clone turned up a few times. One junction end does not reproduce the germline sequence, and a read error may be involved. The chain is built from TRBV19 and TRBJ1-5; TRBD1 agrees at 7 bases. CDR3 size: 12 residues. Germline CDR1 reads LNHDA; CDR2 reads SQIVND (reference sequence). The CDR3 region is CASKGLAGGPLF. DNA of the CDR3: TGTGCCAGTAAAGGTTTGGCAGGGGGGCCCCTGTTC.

The CDR3 nucleotides are TGTGCCAGCAAAAAAACAGGGGGCAACTATGGCTACACCTTC. As protein: CASKKTGGNYGYTF. The J gene is TRBJ1-2, the V gene TRBV28; TRBD1 agrees at 9 bases. The V gene's germline CDR1 is MDHEN and CDR2 SYDVKM. CDR3 length: 14 amino acids. J gave up 2 bases and V 7 bases, and 5 bases lay outside the gene matches.

The chain recombines TRBV6-1 with TRBJ1-2, with D possibly TRBD1 on 5 matching bases. This CDR3 has 12 amino acids. V gave up 5 bases and J gave up 5 bases, with 9 bases separating them. Germline V gene data show CDR1 as MNHNS and CDR2 as SASEGT. The CDR3 nucleotides are TGTGCCAGCAGTAACACAGGTTATGGCTACACCTTC. This sequence encodes CASSNTGYGYTF.

The gene calls are TRBV2 and TRBJ2-5; D uncertain. The germline V gene has CDR1 SNHLY and CDR2 FYNNEI. V lost 1 base, J lost 4 bases, and 1 base lay in between. CDR3 length: 11 residues. The CDR3 spells CASSEVETQYF. The CDR3 region has the DNA TGTGCCAGCAGTGAAGTAGAGACCCAGTACTTC.

About this clone: Other DNA sequences from this sample encode an identical CDR3 as well. This rearrangement joins TRBV15 to TRBJ1-2; 7 bases fit TRBD1. V lost 0 bases, J lost 6 bases, and 13 bases stayed unmatched. The CDR3 is 17 amino acids. Germline-derived CDR1 and CDR2 are LNHNV and YYDKDF (reference sequence). Written as DNA, the CDR3 is TGTGCCACCAGCAGAGATCCCCTAGGAGGGGGCGGCGATGGCTACACCTTC. Encoded protein: CATSRDPLGGGGDGYTF.

This chain connects TRBV2 to TRBJ2-5, with 10 bases lining up with TRBD2. Trimming cost V 4 bases and J 0 bases; bases outside gene matches: 2. This CDR3 comprises 15 residues. Germline CDR1 SNHLY, CDR2 FYNNEI. DNA of the CDR3: TGTGCCAGCAGTGGGACTAGCGGTTACCAAGAGACCCAGTACTTC. This sequence encodes CASSGTSGYQETQYF.

The rearrangement links TRBV7-2 to TRBJ1-3; TRBD1 aligns across 8 bases. V dropped 1 base and J dropped 4; count of bases not matched to a gene: 6. Germline-derived CDR1 and CDR2 are SGHTA and FQGNSA. CDR3 length: 16 amino acids. The CDR3 loop is CASSLVLQGAGNTIYF. CDR3 coding DNA: TGTGCCAGCAGCTTAGTCCTCCAGGGGGCGGGAAACACCATATATTTT.

The chain uses TRBV18 and TRBJ1-2; 12 positions agree with TRBD1. V gave up 6 bases and J gave up 2 bases; unmatched junction bases: 7. This CDR3 comprises 16 residues. CDR1 is KGHSH, CDR2 LQKENI, per germline. As DNA, the CDR3 is TGTGCCAGCTCTCAGACCGGGACAGGGGGCAACTATGGCTACACCTTC. Translating gives CASSQTGTGGNYGYTF. Full variable domain (outside the CDR3, taken from reference TRBV18 and TRBJ1-2): NAGVMQNPRHLVRRRGQEARLRCSPMKGHSHVYWYRQLPEEGLKFMVYLQKENIIDESGMPKERFSAEFPKEGPSILRIQQVVRGDSAAYFCASSQTGTGGNYGYTFGSGTRLTVV.

The chain combines TRBV12-2 with TRBJ1-5; TRBD1, as called in the table, went unchecked against the DNA. TRBV12-2 is reported as a pseudogene. The CDR3 totals 14 residues. CDR3 residues: CASRFTGDGQPQHF. The CDR3 DNA is TGTGCAAGTCGCTTTACAGGGGATGGTCAGCCCCAGCATTTT.

The chain uses TRBV4-1 and TRBJ2-3, with D perhaps TRBD1 (6 bases). Germline V gene data show CDR1 as MGHRA and CDR2 as YSYEKL. The length of the CDR3 is 16 residues. V was shortened by 2 bases and J by 0 bases, with 12 bases between the two germline ends. Written as DNA, the CDR3 is TGCGCCAGCAGCCAATTTGATCAGGGGAGCACAGATACGCAGTATTTT. It codes for CASSQFDQGSTDTQYF.

This clone showed up just a few times. The chain links TRBV5-5 to TRBJ1-2; D uncertain. The germline CDR1 and CDR2 sequences are SGHKS and YYEKEE (reference sequence). The CDR3 consists of 15 residues. The germline V and J ends were trimmed by 6 bases and 3 bases, with 18 bases remaining between them. The CDR3 region is CASTNWLGSDYGYTF. The CDR3 DNA sequence: TGTGCCAGCACCAACTGGTTAGGTTCGGACTATGGCTACACCTTC.

A single count supports this clone. The chain employs TRBV7-7 and TRBJ1-1, with D unclear. Germline assignment: CDR1 SSHAT and CDR2 FNYEAQ (reference sequence). V was shortened by 5 bases and J by 2 bases, with 9 bases between the two germline ends. This CDR3 contains 13 residues. Here the CDR3 reads CASSPDQNTEAFF. In DNA, the CDR3 is TGTGCCAGCAGCCCCGACCAAAACACTGAAGCTTTCTTT.

The rearrangement uses TRBV6-1 and TRBJ2-7; the D is unclear. Trimming shortened V by 1 base and J by 3 bases, and 7 bases separated the two germline ends. Looked up from germline, CDR1 is MNHNS and CDR2 is SASEGT. The CDR3 loop spans 13 amino acids. The chain's CDR3 is CASSEERFYEQYF. In DNA, the CDR3 is TGTGCCAGCAGTGAAGAGAGGTTCTACGAGCAGTACTTC.

This clone was recorded once. The chain has TRBV30 and TRBJ2-3; D unclear. The ends were cut back, 0 bases at V and 4 bases at J, with 5 bases in the middle. The CDR3 totals 12 residues. Germline V gives CDR1 GTSNPN, CDR2 SVGIG (reference sequence). The CDR3 DNA reads TGTGCCTGGAGTGTATTTCCAGATACGCAGTATTTT. Translated, it gives CAWSVFPDTQYF.

The rearrangement links TRBV5-1 to TRBJ2-3; 7 positions match TRBD2. This CDR3 is 15 amino acids long. The J segment lost 1 base and the V segment lost 4 bases, leaving 6 bases of the junction unmatched. Germline CDR1 reads SGHRS; CDR2 reads YFSETQ. The CDR3 loop is CASSADAGGTDTQYF. For the CDR3, the DNA is TGCGCCAGCAGCGCTGACGCGGGGGGCACAGATACGCAGTATTTT.

The chain uses TRBV6-5 and TRBJ2-1, with 10 bases lining up with TRBD1. This CDR3 is 14 amino acids long. With 8 bases clipped from V and 7 bases from J, the junction kept 8 bases outside the gene matches. Germline assignment: CDR1 MNHEY and CDR2 SVGAGI. CDR3 in DNA: TGTGCCAGCTCCAGACAGGGGGCGGTAAATGAGCAGTTCTTC. Translated: CASSRQGAVNEQFF.

The chain's CDR3 is CASGLAGGSTDTQYF. In DNA, the CDR3 is TGTGCCAGCGGACTAGCGGGGGGGAGCACAGATACGCAGTATTTT. V is TRBV6-1 and J is TRBJ2-3; 15 bases are shared with TRBD2. Germline CDR1 and CDR2: MNHNS and SASEGT. CDR3 length: 15 amino acids. Unmatched junction bases numbered 0, after V lost 8 bases and J lost 0 bases.

The rearrangement joins TRBV11-2 to TRBJ2-1, with TRBD1 as a possible D gene (6 bases). CDR3 length: 14 amino acids. From germline, CDR1 is SGHAT and CDR2 FQNNGV. Deletions cut 6 bases from V and 5 bases from J, with 14 bases between. CDR3 in amino acids: CASRRNTGNNEQFF. Written as DNA, the CDR3 is TGTGCCAGCAGACGCAATACAGGGAACAATGAGCAGTTCTTC.